This TCR beta chain was observed in a study of cytomegalovirus exposure and HLA in healthy donors. Both 60 Vbeta primers and 13 Jbeta primers went into the PCR. Generated by immunoSEQ multiplex PCR, the TCRdb table keeps only in-frame clones and is missing some. Here the sample spans 100,000 to 150,000 clones, 80% being singletons. This clone was found a few times. The junction departs from germline at one end; a sequencing error may be responsible. All the people who gave samples were healthy bone marrow donors. Germline V CDR1 and CDR2: SGDLS, YYNGEE. The CDR3 extends over 14 amino acids. The sample taken for sequencing was PBMCs. This clonotype originated in a male donor in good health and CMV-seronegative. The chain carries TRBV9 and TRBJ2-6; the D gene is possibly TRBD2 (6 bases). CDR3 in amino acids: CASSVGDWANGLTF. The CDR3 coding sequence is TGTGCCAGCAGCGTAGGGGACTGGGCCAACGGCCTGACTTTC.